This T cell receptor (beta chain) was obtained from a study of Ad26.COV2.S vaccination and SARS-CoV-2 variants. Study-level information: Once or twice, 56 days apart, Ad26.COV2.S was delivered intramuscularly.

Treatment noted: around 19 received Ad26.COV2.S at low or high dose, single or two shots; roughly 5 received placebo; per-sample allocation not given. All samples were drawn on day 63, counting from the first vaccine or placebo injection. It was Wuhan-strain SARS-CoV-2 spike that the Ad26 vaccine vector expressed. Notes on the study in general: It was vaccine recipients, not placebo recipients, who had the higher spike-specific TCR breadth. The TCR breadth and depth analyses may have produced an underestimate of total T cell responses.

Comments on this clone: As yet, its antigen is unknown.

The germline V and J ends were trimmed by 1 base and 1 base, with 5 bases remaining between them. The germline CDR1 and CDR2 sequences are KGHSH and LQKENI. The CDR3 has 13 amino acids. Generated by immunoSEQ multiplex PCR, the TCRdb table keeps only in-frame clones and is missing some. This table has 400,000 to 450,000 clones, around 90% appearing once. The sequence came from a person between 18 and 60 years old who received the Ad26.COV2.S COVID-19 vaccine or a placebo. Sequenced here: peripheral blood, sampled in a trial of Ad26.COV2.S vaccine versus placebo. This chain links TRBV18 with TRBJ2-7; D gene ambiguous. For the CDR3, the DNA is TGTGCCAGCTCACCACAGCGTTCCTACGAGCAGTACTTC. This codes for CASSPQRSYEQYF.